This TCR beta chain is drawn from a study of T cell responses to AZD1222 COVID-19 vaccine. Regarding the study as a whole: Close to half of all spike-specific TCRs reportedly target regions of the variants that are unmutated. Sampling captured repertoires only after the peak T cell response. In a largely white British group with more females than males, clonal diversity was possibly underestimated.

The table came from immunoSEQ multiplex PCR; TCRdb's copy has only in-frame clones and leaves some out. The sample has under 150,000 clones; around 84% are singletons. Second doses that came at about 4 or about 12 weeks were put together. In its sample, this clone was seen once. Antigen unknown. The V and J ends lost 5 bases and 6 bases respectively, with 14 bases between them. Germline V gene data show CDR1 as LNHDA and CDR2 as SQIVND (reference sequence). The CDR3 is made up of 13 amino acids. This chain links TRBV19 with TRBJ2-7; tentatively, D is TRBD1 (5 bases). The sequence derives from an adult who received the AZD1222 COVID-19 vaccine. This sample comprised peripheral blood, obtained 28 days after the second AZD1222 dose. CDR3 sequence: CASSVAGLGEQYF. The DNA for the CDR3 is TGTGCCAGTAGTGTAGCAGGGTTGGGCGAGCAGTACTTC. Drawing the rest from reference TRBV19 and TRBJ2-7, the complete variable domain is DGGITQSPKYLFRKEGQNVTLSCEQNLNHDAMYWYRQDPGQGLRLIYYSQIVNDFQKGDIAEGYSVSREKKESFPLTVTSAQKNPTAFYLCASSVAGLGEQYFGPGTRLTVT.